This T cell receptor (beta chain) was recovered during a study of Ad26.COV2.S vaccination and SARS-CoV-2 variants (dated by TCRdb to the early 2020s). About the full investigation: Donors in the vaccine arm were drawn from COV1001, a phase I-IIa trial of Ad26.COV2.S in healthy adults that was multicentre, randomized, double-blind and placebo-controlled. Ad26.COV2.S was given intramuscularly at 5x10^10 or 1x10^11 viral particles, as a single shot or as two shots 56 days apart. TCRbeta repertoire sequencing served as the tool for gauging how specific and how broad the SARS-CoV-2-reactive T cell receptors were following Ad26.COV2.S vaccination. A total of about 30 samples were included in the TCR-sequenced set, comprising roughly 20 Ad26.COV2.S vaccine recipients, 5 placebo recipients and 8 SARS-CoV-2 convalescent individuals. Trial participants were randomized into five groups of five, in which low-dose or high-dose Ad26.COV2.S was given once or twice, or placebo was given on both occasions. Blinding of investigators to trial group allocation was maintained during experiments and outcome assessment. Study-wide findings and limitations: Comparing responses between vaccine doses or regimens was not something the study was powered to do. The authors noted that the TCR breadth and depth analyses may have underestimated total T cell responses. Spike-specific TCR breadth was higher in Ad26.COV2.S recipients than in placebo recipients (P = 0.0014). After vaccination, spike-specific CD8+ and CD4+ T cell responses were reported to show substantial breadth. Vaccine and placebo recipients had comparable non-spike TCR breadth, which fits with the vaccine containing only spike.

The sample's treatment or condition, from its label and the paper: around 19 received Ad26.COV2.S at low or high dose, single or two shots; 5 received placebo; per-sample allocation not given. Repertoires of vaccine and placebo recipients were sequenced from samples taken on day 63 after the first injection. Between 29 July and 7 August 2020, Cohort 1b enrolled approximately 26 adults aged 18-55 years at one site in Boston, USA. Ad26.COV2.S was a replication-incompetent adenovirus type 26 vector that expressed a prefusion-stabilized SARS-CoV-2 spike protein derived from the original Wuhan strain. A note on this clone: Its antigen remains unidentified. No much larger clonotype is one base removed from it; base qualities were not supplied.

TCRbeta CDR3 regions were sequenced with the immunoSEQ Assay. After extraction, genomic DNA underwent amplification by bias-controlled multiplex PCR, followed by high-throughput sequencing. The study's own analysis went as follows. To quantify the absolute abundance of each unique TCRbeta CDR3 region, sequences were collapsed and filtered. T cell fraction was estimated by normalizing TCRbeta template counts to usable DNA, which was measured by amplifying reference genes present in all nucleated cells. Repertoire TCRs were annotated as SARS-CoV-2-specific when V gene, CDR3 amino acid sequence and J gene were exactly matched to a known reactive TCR set. The reference SARS-CoV-2 TCR set came from MIRA and was filtered for enrichment in COVID-19-positive ImmuneCODE repertoires, removing public or cross-reactive TCRs. Drawing on the MIRA antigens, annotated TCRs were analysed further at the level of specific ORF or position within ORF. Breadth was defined as annotated unique rearrangements over total unique productive rearrangements; depth was the summed frequency of those rearrangements. Two-sided Wilcoxon rank-sum tests were used to compare TCR breadth between groups. Not all clones reach the TCRdb copy of this immuneACCESS table, which keeps in-frame sequences only. Checked studies attribute under half of the gap to unresolved V genes and leave the rest unexplained. The V and J calls and clone size were taken over from that table, and D and trimming were inferred from the DNA. The sample table holds about 470,000 clones, of which 90% were seen once. Roughly 3.9% of the sample goes to the ten largest clones.

Including the terminal cysteine and phenylalanine, the CDR3 comprises 15 residues. Just CDR3 DNA is preserved here, 45 bases in frame from base 1. For this chain, trimming is 6 bases at the V end and 7 bases at the J end, and the number of junction bases without a gene match is 9. From the germline V gene, CDR1 is SGHAT and CDR2 is FQNNGV. The sequenced sample was peripheral blood, obtained in a trial of Ad26.COV2.S vaccine versus placebo. This chain joins TRBV11-2 to TRBJ2-1; TRBD2 lines up with 10 middle nucleotides. This TCR was sampled from a person aged 18-65 years who received the Ad26.COV2.S COVID-19 vaccine or a placebo. The CDR3 region reads CASRPRLAGWNEQFF. In nucleotides, the sequence is TGTGCCAGCAGACCCCGACTAGCGGGTTGGAATGAGCAGTTCTTC.